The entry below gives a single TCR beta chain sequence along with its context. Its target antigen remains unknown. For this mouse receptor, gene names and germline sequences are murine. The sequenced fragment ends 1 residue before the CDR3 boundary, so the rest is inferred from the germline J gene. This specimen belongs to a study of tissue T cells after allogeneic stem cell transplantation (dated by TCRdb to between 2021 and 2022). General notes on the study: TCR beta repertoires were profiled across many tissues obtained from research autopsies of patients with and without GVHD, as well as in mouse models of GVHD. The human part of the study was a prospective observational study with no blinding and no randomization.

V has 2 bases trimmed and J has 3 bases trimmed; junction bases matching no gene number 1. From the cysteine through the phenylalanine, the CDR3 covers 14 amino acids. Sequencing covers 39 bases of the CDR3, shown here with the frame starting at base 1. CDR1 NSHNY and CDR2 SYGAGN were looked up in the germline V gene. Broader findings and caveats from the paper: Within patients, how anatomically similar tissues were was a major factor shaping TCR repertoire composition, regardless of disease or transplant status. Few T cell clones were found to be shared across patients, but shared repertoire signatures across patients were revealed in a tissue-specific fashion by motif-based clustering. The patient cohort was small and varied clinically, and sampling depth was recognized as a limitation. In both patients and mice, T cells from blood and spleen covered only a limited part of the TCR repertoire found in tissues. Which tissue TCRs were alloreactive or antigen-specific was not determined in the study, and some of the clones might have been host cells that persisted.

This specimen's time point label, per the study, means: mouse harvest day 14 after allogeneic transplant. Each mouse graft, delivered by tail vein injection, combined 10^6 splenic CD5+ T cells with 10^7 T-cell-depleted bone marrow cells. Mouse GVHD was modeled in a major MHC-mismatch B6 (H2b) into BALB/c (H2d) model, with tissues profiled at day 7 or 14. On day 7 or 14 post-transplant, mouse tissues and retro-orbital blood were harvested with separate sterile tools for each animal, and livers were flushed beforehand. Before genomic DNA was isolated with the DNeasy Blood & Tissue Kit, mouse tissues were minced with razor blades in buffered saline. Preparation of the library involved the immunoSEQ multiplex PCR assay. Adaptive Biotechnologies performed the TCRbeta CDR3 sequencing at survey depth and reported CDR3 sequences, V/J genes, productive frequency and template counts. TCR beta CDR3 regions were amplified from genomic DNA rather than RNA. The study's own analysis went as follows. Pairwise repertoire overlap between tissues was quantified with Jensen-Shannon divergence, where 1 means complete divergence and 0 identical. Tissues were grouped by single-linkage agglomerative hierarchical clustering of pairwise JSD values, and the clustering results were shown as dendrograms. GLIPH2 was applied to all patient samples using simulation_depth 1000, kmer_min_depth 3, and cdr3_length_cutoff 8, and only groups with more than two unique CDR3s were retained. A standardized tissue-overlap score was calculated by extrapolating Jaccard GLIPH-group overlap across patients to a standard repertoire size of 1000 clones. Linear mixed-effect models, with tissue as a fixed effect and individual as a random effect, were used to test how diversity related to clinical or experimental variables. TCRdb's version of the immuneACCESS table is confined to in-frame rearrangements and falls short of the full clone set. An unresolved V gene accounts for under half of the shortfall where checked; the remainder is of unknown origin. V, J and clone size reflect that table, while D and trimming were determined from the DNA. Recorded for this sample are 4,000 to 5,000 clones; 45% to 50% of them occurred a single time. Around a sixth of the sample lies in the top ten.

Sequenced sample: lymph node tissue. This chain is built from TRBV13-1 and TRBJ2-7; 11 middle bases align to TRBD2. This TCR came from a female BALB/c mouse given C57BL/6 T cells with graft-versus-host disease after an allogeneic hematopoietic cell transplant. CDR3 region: CASSEDWGGYEQYF. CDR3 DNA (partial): TGTGCCAGCAGTGAAGACTGGGGGGGCTATGAACAGTAC.